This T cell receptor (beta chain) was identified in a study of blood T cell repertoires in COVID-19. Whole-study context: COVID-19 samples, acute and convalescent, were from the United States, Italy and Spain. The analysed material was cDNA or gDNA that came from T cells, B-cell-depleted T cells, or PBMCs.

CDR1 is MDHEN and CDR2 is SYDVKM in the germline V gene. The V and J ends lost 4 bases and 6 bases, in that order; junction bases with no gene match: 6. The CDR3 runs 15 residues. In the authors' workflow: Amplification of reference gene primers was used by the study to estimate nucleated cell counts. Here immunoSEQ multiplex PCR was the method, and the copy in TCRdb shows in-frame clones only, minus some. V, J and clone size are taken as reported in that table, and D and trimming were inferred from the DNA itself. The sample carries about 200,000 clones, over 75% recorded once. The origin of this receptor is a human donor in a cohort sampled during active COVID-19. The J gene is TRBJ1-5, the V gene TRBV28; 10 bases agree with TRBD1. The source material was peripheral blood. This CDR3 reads CASSYPTGGSQPQHF. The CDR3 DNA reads TGTGCCAGCAGTTACCCGACAGGGGGCAGTCAGCCCCAGCATTTT. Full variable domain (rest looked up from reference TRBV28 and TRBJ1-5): DVKVTQSSRYLVKRTGEKVFLECVQDMDHENMFWYRQDPGLGLRLIYFSYDVKMKEKGDIPEGYSVSREKKERFSLILESASTNQTSMYLCASSYPTGGSQPQHFGDGTRLSIL.